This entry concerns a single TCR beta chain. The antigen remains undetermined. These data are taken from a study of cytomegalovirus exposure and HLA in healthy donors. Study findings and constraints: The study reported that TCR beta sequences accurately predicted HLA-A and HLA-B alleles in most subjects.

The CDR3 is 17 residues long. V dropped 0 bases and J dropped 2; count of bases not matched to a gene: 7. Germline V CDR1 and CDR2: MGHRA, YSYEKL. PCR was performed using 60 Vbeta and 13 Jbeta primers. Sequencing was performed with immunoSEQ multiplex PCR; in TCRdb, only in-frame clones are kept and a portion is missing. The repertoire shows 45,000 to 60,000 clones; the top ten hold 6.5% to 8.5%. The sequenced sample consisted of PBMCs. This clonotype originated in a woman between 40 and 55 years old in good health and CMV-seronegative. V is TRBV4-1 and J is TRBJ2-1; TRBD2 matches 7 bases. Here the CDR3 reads CASSQDRRAGAYNEQFF. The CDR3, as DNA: TGCGCCAGCAGCCAAGATCGTAGGGCGGGGGCCTACAATGAGCAGTTCTTC.